Below are 2 T cell receptor beta chains sequenced from a single sample in a study of T cell responses to AZD1222 COVID-19 vaccine. Profiling relied on immunoSEQ multiplex PCR, and the TCRdb table lists in-frame clones only, not all of them. This sample has approximately 130,000 clones, with roughly 92% found just once. Material: peripheral blood, obtained on day 0 of AZD1222 vaccination. Receptors originate from an adult in good health.

The rearrangement uses TRBV7-8 and TRBJ1-1; D not resolved. Trimming removed 5 bases at V and 3 bases at J, with 7 bases between. This CDR3 comprises 12 residues. From germline, CDR1 is SGHVS and CDR2 FQNEAQ. The CDR3 region is CASSPYYTEAFF. The CDR3, as DNA: TGTGCCAGCAGCCCTTACTACACTGAAGCTTTCTTT.

V is TRBV5-4 and J is TRBJ2-7; D not certain. Looked up from germline, CDR1 is SGHNT and CDR2 is YYREEE (reference sequence). Trimming cost V 1 base and J 2 bases, with 10 bases left between them. The CDR3 loop spans 14 amino acids. CDR3 sequence: CASSLSTDPYEQYF. CDR3 DNA sequence: TGTGCCAGCAGCTTGTCCACGGACCCCTACGAGCAGTACTTC. The full variable domain, rest sourced from reference TRBV5-4 and TRBJ2-7, is ETGVTQSPTHLIKTRGQQVTLRCSSQSGHNTVSWYQQALGQGPQFIFQYYREEENGRGNFPPRFSGLQFPNYSSELNVNALELDDSALYLCASSLSTDPYEQYFGPGTRLTVT.